Shown below are 27 T cell receptor beta chains from a single sample sequenced in a study of T-cell reconstitution after alpha-beta-depleted transplantation in children. Preparation of the TCRbeta library was carried out with unique molecular identifiers. In TCRdb, the PCR reads were re-called with MiXCR into one record per CDR3 protein. The sample has a few hundred thousand distinct CDR3 sequences, roughly 9.1% seen once. The sequences come from PBMCs, collected before TCRalphabeta/CD19-depleted stem cell transplant. These receptors were obtained from a boy under two years old with acute myeloid leukemia, due to receive a stem cell transplant.

With respect to this clonotype: This could be a read error, since a much larger clone is one nucleotide away. This rearrangement joins TRBV29-1 to TRBJ1-1; maybe TRBD1 (6 bases). This CDR3 comprises 14 residues. The germline gives CDR1 SQVTM, CDR2 ANQGSEA. The V and J ends lost 3 bases and 3 bases respectively, with 14 bases between them. CDR3 protein: CSVEPGAKDTEAFF. The CDR3 nucleotides read TGCAGCGTTGAGCCAGGGGCTAAGGACACTGAAGCTTTCTTT.

In this sample, this clonotype turned up many times. The chain employs TRBV10-3 and TRBJ2-7; TRBD1 matches at 7 bases. The CDR3 sequence is 13 residues long. V lost 6 bases and J lost 4; bases outside the gene matches: 6. Germline-derived CDR1 and CDR2 are ENHRY and SYGVKD. Here the CDR3 DNA reads TGTGCCATCAGAAGGGACAGCCATTACGAGCAGTACTTC. As protein: CAIRRDSHYEQYF.

This clonotype was seen many times. V is TRBV7-9 and J is TRBJ2-1; 7 positions agree with TRBD1. V trimming: 5 bases; J trimming: 3 bases; junction bases outside the gene matches: 4. The germline V gene encodes CDR1 SEHNR and CDR2 FQNEAQ (reference sequence). The CDR3 has 14 amino acids. DNA for the CDR3: TGTGCCAGCAGCCAGACAGGGAACTACAATGAGCAGTTCTTC. This translates into CASSQTGNYNEQFF.

In this sample, this clonotype turned up a few times. V and J are TRBV4-1 and TRBJ2-1; a possible D gene is TRBD2 (6 bases). The germline gives CDR1 MGHRA, CDR2 YSYEKL. This CDR3 spans 14 amino acids. Trimming cost V 0 bases and J 12 bases, with 15 bases left between them. CDR3 sequence reads: CASSQDRRRDPQFF. The CDR3 DNA reads TGCGCCAGCAGCCAAGATCGGAGGCGGGACCCGCAGTTCTTC.

There are many counts of this clonotype. The chain uses TRBV12-3 or TRBV12-4 and TRBJ2-3; D is perhaps TRBD1 (6 bases). The CDR3 runs 13 residues. V lost 6 bases to trimming and J lost 6 bases, with 13 bases between them. The CDR3 loop is CASSLFTGDTQYF. CDR3 nucleotides: TGTGCCAGCAGCCTCTTTACAGGGGATACGCAGTATTTT.

In its sample, this clonotype was seen many times. The chain recombines TRBV20-1 with TRBJ2-7, with 7 positions matching TRBD2. Germline-derived CDR1 and CDR2 are DFQATT and SNEGSKA (reference sequence). The CDR3 has 13 amino acids. The junction had 2 bases not matched to a gene; V was cut back by 2 bases and J by 1 base. DNA for the CDR3: TGCAGTGCTAGATGGGGACTATCCTACGAGCAGTACTTC. Encoded protein: CSARWGLSYEQYF.

This clonotype has a count of ten or more. The chain combines TRBV7-2 with TRBJ1-6; D possibly corresponds to TRBD1 (5 bases). CDR1 and CDR2 from the germline V gene are SGHTA and FQGNSA. The CDR3 loop spans 15 amino acids. The germline V and J ends were trimmed by 1 base and 7 bases, with 11 bases remaining between them. The CDR3 loop is CASSLGSGENSPLHF. CDR3 DNA sequence: TGTGCCAGCAGCTTAGGATCGGGGGAGAATTCACCCCTCCACTTT.

The chain carries TRBV29-1 and TRBJ2-7; no firm D call. V was trimmed by 3 bases and J by 0 bases, leaving 12 bases between them. The CDR3 is made up of 14 amino acids. Germline values: CDR1 SQVTM, CDR2 ANQGSEA. CDR3 sequence reads: CSVELASDSYEQYF. The CDR3 DNA is TGCAGCGTTGAGTTAGCTAGTGACTCCTACGAGCAGTACTTC.

This clonotype came up many times. This chain connects TRBV28 to TRBJ2-1, with TRBD2 as a possible D gene (5 bases). Germline loops: CDR1 MDHEN, CDR2 SYDVKM. Trimming stripped 6 bases from V and 9 bases from J, with 18 bases between. This CDR3 has 14 residues. The CDR3 protein is CASRSSPGKGEQFF. The DNA for the CDR3 is TGTGCCAGCAGAAGTTCCCCCGGGAAGGGTGAGCAGTTCTTC.

Many counts were recorded for this clonotype. The CDR3 DNA reads TGTGCCAGCGGCCGAAGGACAGGCTTTAATCAGCCCCAGCATTTT. This translates into CASGRRTGFNQPQHF. The chain employs TRBV28 and TRBJ1-5; 7 nucleotides agree with TRBD1. Germline V gives CDR1 MDHEN, CDR2 SYDVKM. The CDR3 length is 15 residues. After removal of 8 bases from V and 4 bases from J, the junction contained 11 bases not matched to a gene.

This clonotype was counted ten times or more. V usage is TRBV29-1 and J usage is TRBJ2-7; D unclear. This CDR3 spans 13 amino acids. CDR1 is SQVTM, CDR2 ANQGSEA, per germline. Trimming took 7 bases from V and 3 from J, leaving 16 bases between them. This CDR3 reads CSAALGPHYEQYF. CDR3 sequence (DNA): TGCAGCGCAGCATTGGGTCCCCACTACGAGCAGTACTTC.

On this clonotype itself: One end of the junction varies from germline; a read error may be responsible. This chain links TRBV5-1 with TRBJ1-2; D unclear. CDR1 and CDR2 (germline): SGHRS, YFSETQ. The CDR3 extends over 14 amino acids. The CDR3 reads CASSFPDRIYAYTF. CDR3 coding DNA: TGCGCCAGCAGCTTCCCTGACCGTATCTATGCCTACACCTTC.

At least ten counts were recorded for this clonotype. The rearrangement joins TRBV29-1 to TRBJ2-2; D unresolved. Germline assignment: CDR1 SQVTM and CDR2 ANQGSEA. The CDR3 contains 13 residues. Trimming removed 6 bases at V and 1 base at J, with 9 bases between. The CDR3 here is CSVISVNTGELFF. For the CDR3, the DNA is TGCAGCGTCATTAGTGTGAACACCGGGGAGCTGTTTTTT.

J is TRBJ2-1 and V is TRBV27; TRBD2 matches 7 bases. CDR3 length equals 15 residues. Germline V CDR1 and CDR2: MNHEY, SMNVEV (reference sequence). Trimming cost V 3 bases and J 2 bases; bases outside gene matches: 4. CDR3 in amino acids: CASSLSGVAYNEQFF. The CDR3 coding sequence is TGTGCCAGCAGTTTGAGCGGGGTAGCCTACAATGAGCAGTTCTTC.

This clonotype was detected many times. The chain has TRBV29-1 and TRBJ1-1; D may be TRBD1 (6 bases). V lost 5 bases to trimming and J lost 3 bases, with 10 bases between them. This CDR3 is built from 12 residues. The germline V gene has CDR1 SQVTM and CDR2 ANQGSEA. CDR3 DNA sequence: TGCAGCGTTAGGGGGGTAGACACTGAAGCTTTCTTT. Amino acid sequence: CSVRGVDTEAFF.

This clonotype has a count of ten or more. V usage is TRBV15 and J usage is TRBJ2-7, with 8 bases that match TRBD1. The CDR3 has 14 amino acids. Trimming cost V 3 bases and J 3 bases; bases outside gene matches: 4. From germline, CDR1 is LNHNV and CDR2 YYDKDF (reference sequence). CDR3 sequence (DNA): TGTGCCACCAGCAGGAGGGACAGGAGCTACGAGCAGTACTTC. Translation: CATSRRDRSYEQYF. Full variable domain (rest looked up from reference TRBV15 and TRBJ2-7): DAMVIQNPRYQVTQFGKPVTLSCSQTLNHNVMYWYQQKSSQAPKLLFHYYDKDFNNEADTPDNFQSRRPNTSFCFLDIRSPGLGDTAMYLCATSRRDRSYEQYFGPGTRLTVT.

This clonotype has a count of ten or more. The genes are TRBV6-2 or TRBV6-3 and TRBJ2-2, with 9 positions matching TRBD2. The CDR3 spans 17 residues. V shed 0 bases and J 5 bases; nucleotides not matched to a gene: 7. The germline CDR1 and CDR2 sequences are MNHEY and SVGEGT. This chain's CDR3 is CASSYSVAGEWTGELFF. The CDR3 bases are TGTGCCAGCAGTTACTCAGTAGCGGGAGAATGGACCGGGGAGCTGTTTTTT.

This clonotype was detected ten times or more. The chain combines TRBV28 with TRBJ2-7, with D perhaps being TRBD1 or TRBD2 (5 bases each). CDR3 length: 16 amino acids. Looked up from germline, CDR1 is MDHEN and CDR2 is SYDVKM. V lost 7 bases, J lost 0 bases, and 19 bases lay in between. The CDR3 bases are TGTGCCAGCATGCCTGTACCGGGGCCAAGCTCCTACGAGCAGTACTTC. Translated, it gives CASMPVPGPSSYEQYF.

This clonotype was counted only a few times. The rearrangement links TRBV28 to TRBJ2-7; D unresolved. The CDR3 covers 13 residues. V shed 5 bases and J shed 2 bases, with 10 bases lying between them. Germline V gene data show CDR1 as MDHEN and CDR2 as SYDVKM. CDR3 loop: CASSVNRAYEQYF. The CDR3 coding sequence is TGTGCCAGCAGTGTTAACAGAGCCTACGAGCAGTACTTC.

There are many counts of this clonotype. The V and J genes are TRBV20-1 and TRBJ2-1; 8 positions match TRBD2. J lost 0 bases, V lost 7 bases, and 5 bases had no gene match. The CDR3 is 14 residues long. Germline V lookup: CDR1 DFQATT, CDR2 SNEGSKA (reference sequence). CDR3 protein: CSVREGGSYNEQFF. In nucleotides, the CDR3 is TGCAGTGTTCGGGAGGGCGGCTCCTACAATGAGCAGTTCTTC.

This clonotype was detected many times. The gene calls are TRBV12-3 or TRBV12-4 and TRBJ2-3; possible D gene TRBD1, 5 bases. The length of the CDR3 is 14 residues. Deletions cut 7 bases from V and 0 bases from J, with 11 bases between. This chain's CDR3 is CASTLGLSTDTQYF. As DNA, the CDR3 is TGTGCCAGCACCTTGGGGCTTAGCACAGATACGCAGTATTTT.

This clonotype was seen at least ten times. The rearrangement links TRBV11-3 to TRBJ2-5; D is unclear. Trimming shortened V by 4 bases and J by 1 base, and 7 bases separated the two germline ends. Germline assignment: CDR1 SGHNT and CDR2 YENEEA. The CDR3 consists of 13 residues. Written as DNA, the CDR3 is TGTGCCAGCAGCTATCACAGCCAAGAGACCCAGTACTTC. Amino acid sequence: CASSYHSQETQYF.

Comment on this clonotype: A much larger clone sits a single nucleotide away, making a read error possible. The rearrangement joins TRBV7-2 to TRBJ1-1, with 9 bases fitting TRBD1. CDR3 size: 13 residues. Germline V gives CDR1 SGHTA, CDR2 FQGNSA. The ends lost 4 bases at V and 4 bases at J; junction bases unmatched: 1. The CDR3 DNA is TGTGCCAGCAGCTGGGACAGGGCCACTGAAGCTTTCTTT. This sequence encodes CASSWDRATEAFF.

The gene calls are TRBV11-2 and TRBJ2-5; D perhaps matches TRBD1 (5 bases). V gave up 5 bases and J gave up 2 bases, with 15 bases separating them. Germline V gene lookup returns CDR1 SGHAT and CDR2 FQNNGV. The CDR3 contains 15 residues. The CDR3 DNA reads as TGTGCCAGCAGCCCTCCCCCGACAGTTCAAGAGACCCAGTACTTC. The encoded protein is CASSPPPTVQETQYF.

The table lists this clonotype with many counts. The chain uses TRBV29-1 and TRBJ2-5; no definite D call. Germline V gene data show CDR1 as SQVTM and CDR2 as ANQGSEA. V was cut by 2 bases and J by 1 base, with 8 bases left in between. CDR3 length: 13 amino acids. The CDR3 bases are TGCAGCGTTGAAATGGCTCTCCAAGAGACCCAGTACTTC. Its protein is CSVEMALQETQYF.

Of note for this clonotype: A much larger clone differs from this one at a single base, so this may be a read error. CDR3 loop: CASSAGTSEAYNEQFF. CDR3 bases: TGTGCCAGCAGCGCAGGAACTAGCGAAGCCTACAATGAGCAGTTCTTC. The genes are TRBV9 and TRBJ2-1; 7 positions agree with TRBD2. Losses at the gene ends were 3 bases for V and 2 bases for J; bases not matched to a gene: 8. The germline CDR1 and CDR2 sequences are SGDLS and YYNGEE. The CDR3 is 16 amino acids.

This clonotype was found many times. The V gene is TRBV13, the J gene TRBJ2-1, with 7 bases matching TRBD1. The CDR3 is 14 residues long. Germline V lookup: CDR1 PRHDT, CDR2 FYEKMQ (reference sequence). V dropped 1 base and J dropped 5; count of bases not matched to a gene: 2. CDR3 amino acids: CASSLAGTDNEQFF. The CDR3 DNA reads TGTGCCAGCAGCTTAGCCGGGACAGACAATGAGCAGTTCTTC.